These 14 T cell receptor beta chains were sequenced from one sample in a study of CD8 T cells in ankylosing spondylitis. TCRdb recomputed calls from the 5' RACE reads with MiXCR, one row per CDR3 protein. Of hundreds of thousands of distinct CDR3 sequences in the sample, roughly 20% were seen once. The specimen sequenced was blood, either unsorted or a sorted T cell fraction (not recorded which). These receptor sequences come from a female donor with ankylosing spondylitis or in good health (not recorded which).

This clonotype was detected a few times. Written as DNA, the CDR3 is TGTGCCAGCAGCTGGCTAGCGGGCAACACCGGGGAGCTGTTTTTT. It codes for CASSWLAGNTGELFF. This sequence joins TRBV7-2 and TRBJ2-2, with TRBD2 matching 8 bases. After removal of 4 bases from V and 2 bases from J, the junction contained 3 bases not matched to a gene. Germline CDR1 is SGHTA and CDR2 is FQGNSA. This CDR3 is 15 amino acids long. The complete variable domain, with remaining parts taken from reference TRBV7-2 and TRBJ2-2, reads GAGVSQSPSNKVTEKGKDVELRCDPISGHTALYWYRQSLGQGLEFLIYFQGNSAPDKSGLPSDRFSAERTGGSVSTLTIQRTQQEDSAVYLCASSWLAGNTGELFFGEGSRLTVL.

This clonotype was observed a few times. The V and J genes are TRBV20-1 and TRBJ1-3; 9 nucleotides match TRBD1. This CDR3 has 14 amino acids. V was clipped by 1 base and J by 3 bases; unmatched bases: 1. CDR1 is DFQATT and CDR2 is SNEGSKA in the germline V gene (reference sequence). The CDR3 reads CSARGDRDGNTIYF. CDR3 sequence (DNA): TGCAGTGCTAGAGGGGACAGGGATGGAAACACCATATATTTT.

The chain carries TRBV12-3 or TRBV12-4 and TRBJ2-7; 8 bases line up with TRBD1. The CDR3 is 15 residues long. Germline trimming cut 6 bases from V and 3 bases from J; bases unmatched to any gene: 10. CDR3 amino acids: CASRRGAGGLYEQYF. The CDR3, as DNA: TGTGCCAGCAGACGAGGGGCAGGGGGCCTCTACGAGCAGTACTTC.

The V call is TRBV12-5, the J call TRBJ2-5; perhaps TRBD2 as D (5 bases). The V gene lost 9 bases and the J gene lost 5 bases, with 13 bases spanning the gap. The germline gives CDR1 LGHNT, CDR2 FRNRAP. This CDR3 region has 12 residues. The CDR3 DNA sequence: TGTGCTAGCGCCCGGGGAACGGAGACCCAGTACTTC. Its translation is CASARGTETQYF.

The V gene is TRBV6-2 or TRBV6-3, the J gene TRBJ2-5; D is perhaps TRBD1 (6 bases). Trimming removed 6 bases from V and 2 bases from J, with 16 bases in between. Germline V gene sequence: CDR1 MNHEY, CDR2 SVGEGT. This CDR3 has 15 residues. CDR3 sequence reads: CASSSPQGRQETQYF. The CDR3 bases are TGTGCCAGCAGCTCCCCGCAGGGGCGGCAAGAGACCCAGTACTTC.

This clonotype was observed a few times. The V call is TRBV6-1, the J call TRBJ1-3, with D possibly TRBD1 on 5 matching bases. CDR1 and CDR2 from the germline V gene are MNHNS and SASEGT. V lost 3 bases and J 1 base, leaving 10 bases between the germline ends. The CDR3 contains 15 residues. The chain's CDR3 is CASSDRQKSGNTIYF. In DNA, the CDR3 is TGTGCCAGCAGTGACAGACAGAAGTCTGGAAACACCATATATTTT.

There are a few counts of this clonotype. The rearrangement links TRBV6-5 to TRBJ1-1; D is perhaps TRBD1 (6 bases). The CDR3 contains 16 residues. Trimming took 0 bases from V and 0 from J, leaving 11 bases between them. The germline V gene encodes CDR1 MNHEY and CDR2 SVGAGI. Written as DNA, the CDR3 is TGTGCCAGCAGTTACTCGGGGGGACACTTGAACACTGAAGCTTTCTTT. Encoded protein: CASSYSGGHLNTEAFF.

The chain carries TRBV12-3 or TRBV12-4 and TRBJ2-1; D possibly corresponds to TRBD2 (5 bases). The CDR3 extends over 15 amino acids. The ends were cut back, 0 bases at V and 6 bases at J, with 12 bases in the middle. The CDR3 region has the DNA TGTGCCAGCAGTTTAGCGCTAGCTTCCCCCAATGAGCAGTTCTTC. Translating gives CASSLALASPNEQFF.

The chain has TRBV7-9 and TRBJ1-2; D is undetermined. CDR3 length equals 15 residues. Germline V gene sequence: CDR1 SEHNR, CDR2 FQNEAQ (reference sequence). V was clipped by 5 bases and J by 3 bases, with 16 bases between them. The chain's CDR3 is CASSPRRVTDYGYTF. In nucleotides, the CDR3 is TGTGCCAGCAGCCCCCGGAGGGTTACAGACTATGGCTACACCTTC.

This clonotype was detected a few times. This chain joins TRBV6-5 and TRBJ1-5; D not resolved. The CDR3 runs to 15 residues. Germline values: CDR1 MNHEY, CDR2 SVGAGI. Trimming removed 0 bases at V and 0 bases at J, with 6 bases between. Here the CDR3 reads CASSYSTHSNQPQHF. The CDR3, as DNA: TGTGCCAGCAGTTACTCGACTCATAGCAATCAGCCCCAGCATTTT.

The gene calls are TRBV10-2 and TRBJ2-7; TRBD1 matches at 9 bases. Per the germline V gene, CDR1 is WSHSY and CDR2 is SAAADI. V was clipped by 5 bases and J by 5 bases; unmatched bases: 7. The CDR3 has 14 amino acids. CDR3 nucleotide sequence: TGCGCCAGCAGTAAGCCGGGACAGGGCAACGAGCAGTACTTC. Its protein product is CASSKPGQGNEQYF.

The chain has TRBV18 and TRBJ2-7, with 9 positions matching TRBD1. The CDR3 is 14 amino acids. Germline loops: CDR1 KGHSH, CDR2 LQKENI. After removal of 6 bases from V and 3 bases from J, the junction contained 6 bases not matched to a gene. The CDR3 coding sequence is TGTGCCAGCTCGGAGACAGGGGGTAACTACGAGCAGTACTTC. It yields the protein CASSETGGNYEQYF.

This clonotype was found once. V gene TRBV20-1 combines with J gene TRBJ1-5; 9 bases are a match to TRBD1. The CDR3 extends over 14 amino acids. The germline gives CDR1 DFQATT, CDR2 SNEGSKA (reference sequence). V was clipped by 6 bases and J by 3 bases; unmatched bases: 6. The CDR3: CSARTGANNQPQHF. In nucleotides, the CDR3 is TGCAGTGCCCGGACAGGGGCCAACAATCAGCCCCAGCATTTT.

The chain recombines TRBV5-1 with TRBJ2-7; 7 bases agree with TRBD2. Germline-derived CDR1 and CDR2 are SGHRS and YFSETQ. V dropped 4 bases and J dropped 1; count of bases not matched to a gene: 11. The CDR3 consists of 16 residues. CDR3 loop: CASSPQSGMLSYEQYF. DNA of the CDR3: TGCGCCAGCAGCCCTCAAAGCGGGATGCTATCCTACGAGCAGTACTTC.